These T cell receptor beta chains were read from a single sample in a study of blood T cells in healthy people across ages. A single record per CDR3 protein comes from TCRdb applying MiXCR to the 5' RACE reads. The data show almost 800,000 distinct CDR3 sequences, 55% to 70% seen once. The sequenced sample consisted of blood. These receptors came from a man between 25 and 39 years old in good health. Each CDR3 is given with its conserved first and last residue. The order of the fields is D gene, J gene, V gene, clone size, CDR3 protein, CDR3 DNA. D genes are given only for firm matches. For some rows the clone size is stated as once, few or many, or as a class when expanded; others skip it.

>.|TRBJ1-4|TRBV24-1|.
CATSDSGLNEKLFF
TGTGCCACCAGTGATTCCGGACTTAATGAAAAACTGTTTTTT
>.|TRBJ2-3|TRBV7-8|.
CASNRDGDTQYF
TGTGCCAGTAACCGGGACGGGGATACGCAGTATTTT
>TRBD1|TRBJ2-7|TRBV7-8|.
CASLGDRGSYEQYF
TGTGCCAGCTTAGGGGACAGGGGCTCCTACGAGCAGTACTTC
>.|TRBJ2-3|TRBV5-1|.
CASTWGDTDTQYF
TGCGCCAGCACTTGGGGGGACACAGATACGCAGTATTTT
>TRBD1|TRBJ2-7|TRBV20-1|.
CSARPSGQGDEQYF
TGCAGTGCTAGGCCATCGGGACAGGGTGACGAGCAGTACTTC
>TRBD1|TRBJ1-2|TRBV29-1|.
CSVERRQGENYGYTF
TGCAGCGTTGAACGCCGACAGGGGGAAAACTATGGCTACACCTTC
>.|TRBJ2-5|TRBV6-5|.
CASSPGGGLETQYF
TGTGCCAGCAGCCCCGGTGGAGGGCTAGAGACCCAGTACTTC
>TRBD1|TRBJ2-5|TRBV29-1|few
CSVRTVYRGAALQETQYF
TGCAGCGTCCGAACGGTCTACAGGGGAGCCGCCCTCCAAGAGACCCAGTACTTC
>.|TRBJ2-7|TRBV6-2/TRBV6-3|.
CASSADRSPSSYEQYF
TGTGCCAGCAGTGCGGACCGCTCACCTAGCTCCTACGAGCAGTACTTC
>.|TRBJ2-3|TRBV4-2|once
CASSQDLGMDTQYF
TGTGCCAGCAGCCAAGACCTAGGTATGGATACGCAGTATTTT
>TRBD1|TRBJ1-2|TRBV20-1|few
CSARASIGQGGGYTF
TGCAGTGCTAGAGCCTCCATCGGACAGGGAGGCGGCTACACCTTC
>TRBD1|TRBJ1-1|TRBV27|.
CASSFGQGRAFF
TGTGCCAGCAGTTTCGGACAGGGACGCGCTTTCTTT
>TRBD1|TRBJ1-1|TRBV20-1|once
CSAPGQGWTEAFF
TGCAGTGCCCCAGGACAGGGTTGGACTGAAGCTTTCTTT
>.|TRBJ2-1|TRBV15|.
CATSRVWGNNEQFF
TGTGCCACCAGCAGAGTTTGGGGAAACAATGAGCAGTTCTTC
>.|TRBJ2-4|TRBV6-2/TRBV6-3|.
CASSEWSDKNIQYF
TGTGCCAGCAGTGAATGGTCGGACAAAAACATTCAGTACTTC
>TRBD1|TRBJ2-6|TRBV12-3/TRBV12-4|.
CVSSQGASGANVLTF
TGTGTCAGCAGCCAGGGGGCTTCTGGGGCCAACGTCCTGACTTTC
>.|TRBJ2-5|TRBV11-2|.
CASSSLRTEGETQYF
TGTGCCAGCAGCTCCCTTAGGACGGAGGGGGAGACCCAGTACTTC
>.|TRBJ2-1|TRBV7-8|.
CASSSPTGRETSSYNEQFF
TGTGCCAGCAGCTCCCCAACGGGCAGGGAGACGAGCTCCTACAATGAGCAGTTCTTC
>TRBD2|TRBJ2-5|TRBV12-3/TRBV12-4|few
CASSTSVGETQYF
TGTGCCAGCAGTACTAGCGTGGGGGAGACCCAGTACTTC
>TRBD2|TRBJ2-7|TRBV7-9|.
CASSAAAGTSVYEQYF
TGTGCCAGCAGCGCCGCTGCCGGGACTAGTGTTTACGAGCAGTACTTC
>.|TRBJ2-7|TRBV2|many
CASSGGQGITYEQYF
TGTGCCAGCAGTGGGGGGCAGGGGATAACCTACGAGCAGTACTTC
>TRBD1|TRBJ2-3|TRBV11-2|.
CASSAGTDSDTQYF
TGTGCCAGCAGCGCCGGGACAGATTCAGATACGCAGTATTTT
>.|TRBJ2-1|TRBV6-2/TRBV6-3|.
CASSSTGIDEQFF
TGTGCCAGCAGTTCAACAGGGATAGATGAGCAGTTCTTC
>.|TRBJ2-7|TRBV20-1|.
CSARDPGARSYEQYF
TGCAGTGCTAGAGATCCGGGAGCGCGTTCCTACGAGCAGTACTTC
>.|TRBJ2-1|TRBV20-1|.
CSEGGVGTNEQFF
TGCAGTGAGGGGGGGGTAGGGACCAATGAGCAGTTCTTC
>.|TRBJ1-5|TRBV6-1|.
CASSEVFEVPQPQHF
TGTGCCAGCAGTGAAGTGTTTGAGGTCCCCCAGCCCCAGCATTTT